This T cell receptor (beta chain) was sequenced during a study of neurological immune-mediated disorders. Via MiXCR, TCRdb re-called the 5' RACE reads, giving one row per CDR3 protein. Of 45,000 or so distinct CDR3 sequences in the sample, just over 3% were seen once. 2 million unsorted PBMCs were stored in RNAlater at -80 °C before RNA extraction. Points from the study as a whole: For the multiple sclerosis repertoire cluster, no association with any clinical or MRI feature was found.

This CDR3 has 13 amino acids. Germline V lookup: CDR1 MNHEY, CDR2 SVGEGT. Trimming at V came to 5 bases and at J to 3 bases, leaving 2 bases not matched to a gene. At least ten counts were recorded for this clonotype. No antigen is known for it. The chain joins TRBV6-2 or TRBV6-3 to TRBJ2-7; 9 nucleotides align to TRBD2. Material: PBMCs. The sequence was collected from a woman aged 50 to 60 with multiple sclerosis. CDR3: CASSGTSFYEQYF. The CDR3 nucleotides are TGTGCCAGCAGTGGGACTAGCTTCTACGAGCAGTACTTC.